The rows below give T cell receptor beta chains drawn from one sample of a study of T-cell reconstitution after alpha-beta-depleted transplantation in children. TCRdb recomputed calls from the PCR reads with MiXCR, one row per CDR3 protein. In the table there are about 240,000 distinct CDR3 sequences, more than 20% of which are singletons. The material sequenced was PBMCs, taken before TCRalphabeta/CD19-depleted stem cell transplant. The receptors shown here come from a girl aged 2-9 years with Fanconi anemia, due to receive a stem cell transplant. CDR3s include the opening cysteine and the closing phenylalanine or tryptophan. The D gene is left open where the match is weak. The size field is filled for only some rows; it gives once, few, many or a size class.

j_call	v_call	d_call	clone_size	cdr3_nt	cdr3_aa
TRBJ1-2	TRBV4-1	.	few	TGCGCCAGCAGCCAAGCAGGCAGGGACTATGGCTACACCTTC	CASSQAGRDYGYTF
TRBJ2-1	TRBV10-3	TRBD2	.	TGTGCCATCAGAGGCGGGGGGGCGGTTAACAATGAGCAGTTCTTC	CAIRGGGAVNNEQFF
TRBJ1-1	TRBV7-8	TRBD1	.	TGTGCCAGCAGCTTAGTACAGGGGGCGAACACTGAAGCTTTCTTT	CASSLVQGANTEAFF
TRBJ2-5	TRBV11-2	.	many	TGTGCCAGCAGCTTAGATCGGGTTTTGGAGACCCAGTACTTC	CASSLDRVLETQYF
TRBJ2-1	TRBV4-2	.	.	TGTGCCAGCAGCCAAGATTGGGCCGGGAGTTTGGCGCAGTTCTTC	CASSQDWAGSLAQFF
TRBJ2-1	TRBV7-2	.	.	TGTGCCAGCAGCTTAGCGAGGGGGGCGACCGGCAATGGGCAGTTCTTC	CASSLARGATGNGQFF
TRBJ2-7	TRBV6-2/TRBV6-3	.	.	TGTGCCAGCAGCCGAGGGGGGGTAAGGTCCTACGAGCAGTACTTC	CASSRGGVRSYEQYF
TRBJ1-1	TRBV5-1	TRBD1	few	TGCGCCAGCAGCTCACCCCCCGGGACAGGAAATGCTGAAGCTTTCTTT	CASSSPPGTGNAEAFF
TRBJ2-3	TRBV12-5	TRBD2	.	TGTGCTAGTGGTTTGGCCCGGACTAGCGGGGGTTACGACACAGATACGCAGTATTTT	CASGLARTSGGYDTDTQYF
TRBJ1-2	TRBV20-1	.	few	TGCAGTGCGGAACAGAAACCTAACTATGGCTACACCTTC	CSAEQKPNYGYTF
TRBJ2-3	TRBV20-1	TRBD2	.	TGCAGTGCTAGAGGAGCGGGAGGGCCTTCAGATACGCAGTATTTT	CSARGAGGPSDTQYF
TRBJ1-6	TRBV5-1	.	.	TGCGCCAGCAGCGGGACGGTGCAAAATTCACCCCTCCACTTT	CASSGTVQNSPLHF
TRBJ2-7	TRBV20-1	.	few	TGCAGTGCTAGAGGGGCACAACTTGGAAAGGGCGAGCAGTACTTC	CSARGAQLGKGEQYF
TRBJ2-1	TRBV29-1	TRBD2	many	TGCAGCGTTGACGTCGGCGGACTAGCGGACAATGAGCAGTTCTTC	CSVDVGGLADNEQFF
TRBJ2-7	TRBV20-1	.	once	TGCAGTGCTGCCCGCTCATGGGAGTACTTC	CSAARSWEYF
TRBJ2-7	TRBV2	.	many	TGTGCCAGCAGTAAGACAGAGGTCAGCTCCTACGAGCAGTACTTC	CASSKTEVSSYEQYF
TRBJ1-1	TRBV29-1	TRBD1	.	TGCAGCGTCAGGGGGATTATGAACACTGAAGCTTTCTTT	CSVRGIMNTEAFF
TRBJ1-2	TRBV7-8	.	once	TGTGCCAGCAGCTTACAGAGTAAGGGATCTTCCTACACTGGCTACACCTTC	CASSLQSKGSSYTGYTF
TRBJ2-5	TRBV25-1	.	many	TGTGCCAGCAGTGAATTGGGTCAGGTCGGGGAGACCCAGTACTTC	CASSELGQVGETQYF
TRBJ1-4	TRBV18	.	.	TGTGCCAGCTCACGTACAGGGAACGGTGAAAAACTGTTTTTT	CASSRTGNGEKLFF
TRBJ2-1	TRBV29-1	.	.	TGCAGTGTGGGGGCAAGCTACAATGAGCAGTTCTTC	CSVGASYNEQFF
TRBJ2-2	TRBV29-1	.	many	TGCAGCGTACACAACACCGGGGAGCTGTTTTTT	CSVHNTGELFF
TRBJ2-1	TRBV19	TRBD1	.	TGTGCCAGTAGTATAGATCCGAGGGCAGGGGGCTACAATGAGCAGTTCTTC	CASSIDPRAGGYNEQFF
TRBJ2-3	TRBV20-1	.	few	TGCAGTGCCACTAACAGAGATACGCAGTATTTT	CSATNRDTQYF
TRBJ2-3	TRBV29-1	TRBD1	few	TGCAGCGCAGGACAGGGTCAGCCTCCAGATACGCAGTATTTT	CSAGQGQPPDTQYF
TRBJ1-4	TRBV7-2	.	few	TGTGCCAGCAGCCCCCACAATTACAAGTCCAATGAAAAACTGTTTTTT	CASSPHNYKSNEKLFF
TRBJ2-3	TRBV28	.	many	TGTGCCAGCAGCCGCCCTTTCCAGTATACGCAGTATTTT	CASSRPFQYTQYF
TRBJ2-2	TRBV10-3	.	.	TGTGCCATCAGTGTAACCGGGGAGCTGTTTTTT	CAISVTGELFF
TRBJ1-5	TRBV20-1	.	.	TGCAGTGCTAGAGTCATGGTGGACCAGCCCCAGCATTTT	CSARVMVDQPQHF
TRBJ2-5	TRBV29-1	.	many	TGCAGCGTTAGTCTCAGGGGAATGGCGACCCAGTACTTC	CSVSLRGMATQYF
TRBJ2-5	TRBV28	.	.	TGTGCCAGCAGTTTTGACCTGAGAGAGACCCAGTACTTC	CASSFDLRETQYF
TRBJ2-7	TRBV29-1	.	few	TGCAGCGTTGATCAGGGCGTCAACTCCTACGAGCAGTACTTC	CSVDQGVNSYEQYF
TRBJ2-1	TRBV20-1	.	.	TGCAGTGCTAGATACTTGGCCAAAACGGTGGGATTGTTCTTC	CSARYLAKTVGLFF
TRBJ2-2	TRBV6-5	.	many	TGTGCCAGCACGAGGACCGGGGAGCTGTTTTTT	CASTRTGELFF
TRBJ2-2	TRBV7-2	.	many	TGTGCCAGCAGCTTCCAGGGCTTCACCGGGGAGCTGTTTTTT	CASSFQGFTGELFF
TRBJ1-1	TRBV6-5	.	many	TGTGCCAGCAGTTACTCTTACCCCAAGTTAAACACTGAAGCTTTCTTT	CASSYSYPKLNTEAFF
TRBJ1-1	TRBV20-1	.	few	TGCAGTGCTAGAAACCCTCTTTTGCGGCACACTGAAGCTTTCTTT	CSARNPLLRHTEAFF
TRBJ1-1	TRBV20-1	TRBD1	.	TGCAGTGCTAGAGGTTATGGGACAGGGATCATGAACACTGAAGCTTTCTTT	CSARGYGTGIMNTEAFF
TRBJ1-2	TRBV24-1	TRBD1	.	TGTGCCACCACCGAACAGGGGGCCTATGGCTACACCTTC	CATTEQGAYGYTF
TRBJ2-1	TRBV20-1	.	many	TGCAGTGCTAGAGATCCCCTAGCGTTACCCTCCAATGAGCAGTTCTTC	CSARDPLALPSNEQFF
TRBJ1-5	TRBV27	.	.	TGTACCAGCCGAGACAATCAGCCCCAGCATTTT	CTSRDNQPQHF
TRBJ2-3	TRBV5-1	TRBD2	.	TGCGCCAGCAGCGCCCGGGACTACTACACAGATACGCAGTATTTT	CASSARDYYTDTQYF
TRBJ2-7	TRBV20-1	.	many	TGCAGTGCCGGTTGGAGCTCCTACGAGCAGTACTTC	CSAGWSSYEQYF
TRBJ2-7	TRBV29-1	.	.	TGCAGCTCCGGAGAGACGTATTACGAGCAGTACTTC	CSSGETYYEQYF
TRBJ2-7	TRBV6-1	.	many	TGTGCCAGCAGTGCCAGACTCGGATACGAGCAGTACTTC	CASSARLGYEQYF
TRBJ2-3	TRBV19	.	few	TGTGCCAGTACAGGGACGGACACAGATACGCAGTATTTT	CASTGTDTDTQYF
TRBJ1-5	TRBV20-1	TRBD1	few	TGCAGTGCTAGAGATTCCCCGGACAGGGACAATCAGCCCCAGCATTTT	CSARDSPDRDNQPQHF
TRBJ2-1	TRBV9	TRBD2	.	TGTGCCAGCAGCGTAACGGGAGGGCCCACCAATGAGCAGTTCTTC	CASSVTGGPTNEQFF
TRBJ2-1	TRBV20-1	TRBD2	.	TGCAGTGCTAGAGATTGGGGGACTAGTCAATATGAGCAGTTCTTC	CSARDWGTSQYEQFF
TRBJ2-7	TRBV19	TRBD1	once	TGTGCCAGTAGTTTCAGACAGGGGTCGAACCTCTACGAGCAGTACTTC	CASSFRQGSNLYEQYF
TRBJ2-7	TRBV25-1	.	many	TGTGCCAGCAGTGACCCAGACGAGCAGTACTTC	CASSDPDEQYF
TRBJ2-3	TRBV29-1	.	few	TGCAGCGTTGTTGACGGAACCCTCGCAGATACGCAGTATTTT	CSVVDGTLADTQYF
TRBJ2-2	TRBV20-1	.	many	TGCAGTGCTAGAGTGGTGGATACCGGGGAGCTGTTTTTT	CSARVVDTGELFF
TRBJ2-7	TRBV2	TRBD2	.	TGTGCCAGCGGACTAGCTACGAGGGTCGACGAGCAGTACTTC	CASGLATRVDEQYF
TRBJ1-1	TRBV29-1	.	few	TGCAGCGTTGTCTGGACCGAAGGGGTAGCTTTCTTT	CSVVWTEGVAFF
TRBJ2-5	TRBV25-1	.	few	TGTGCCAGCAGTGAATTGGAAGGGGGTGCATTCGGAGAGACCCAGTACTTC	CASSELEGGAFGETQYF
TRBJ2-3	TRBV20-1	.	many	TGCAGTGCTAGAGAACCTACCACAGATACGCAGTATTTT	CSAREPTTDTQYF
TRBJ2-7	TRBV9	TRBD2	few	TGTGCCAGCAGCCCCGGTGGTAGCGGGGTCTACGAGCAGTACTTC	CASSPGGSGVYEQYF
TRBJ2-1	TRBV7-6	TRBD2	few	TGTGCCAGCAGCTTACGACTAGCGCGTGATGAGCAGTTCTTC	CASSLRLARDEQFF